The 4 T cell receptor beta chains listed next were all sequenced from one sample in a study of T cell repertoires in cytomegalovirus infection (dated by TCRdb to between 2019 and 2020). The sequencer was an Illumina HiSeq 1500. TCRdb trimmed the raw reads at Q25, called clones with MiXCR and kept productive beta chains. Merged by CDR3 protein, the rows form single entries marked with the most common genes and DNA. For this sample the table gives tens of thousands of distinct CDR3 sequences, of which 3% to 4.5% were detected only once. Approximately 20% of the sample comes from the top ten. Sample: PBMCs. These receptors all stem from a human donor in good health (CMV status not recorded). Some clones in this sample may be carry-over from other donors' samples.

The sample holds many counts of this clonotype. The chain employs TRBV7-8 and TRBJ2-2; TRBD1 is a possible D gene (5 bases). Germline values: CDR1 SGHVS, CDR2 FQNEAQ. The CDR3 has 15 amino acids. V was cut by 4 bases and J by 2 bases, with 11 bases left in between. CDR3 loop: CASSSLGRNTGELFF. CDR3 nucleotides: TGTGCCAGCAGCTCGTTGGGGCGAAACACCGGGGAGCTGTTTTTT.

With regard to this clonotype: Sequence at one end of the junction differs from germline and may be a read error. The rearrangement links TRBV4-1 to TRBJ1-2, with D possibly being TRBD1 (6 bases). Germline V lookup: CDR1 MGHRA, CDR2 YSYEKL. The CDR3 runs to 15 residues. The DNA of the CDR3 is TGTGCCAGCAGCCAAGGACAGTCGAACCCGCGCGGCTACACCTTC. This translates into CASSQGQSNPRGYTF.

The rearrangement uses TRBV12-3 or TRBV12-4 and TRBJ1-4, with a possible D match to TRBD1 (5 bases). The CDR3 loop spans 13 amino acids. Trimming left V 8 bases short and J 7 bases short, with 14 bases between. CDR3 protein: CASQRGLSEKLFF. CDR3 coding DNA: TGTGCCAGCCAGAGGGGCCTAAGTGAAAAACTGTTTTTT.

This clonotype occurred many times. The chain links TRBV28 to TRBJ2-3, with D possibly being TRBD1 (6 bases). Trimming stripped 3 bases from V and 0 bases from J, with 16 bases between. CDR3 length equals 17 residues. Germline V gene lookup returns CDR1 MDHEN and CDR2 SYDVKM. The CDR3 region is CASSFLEGVPSTDTQYF. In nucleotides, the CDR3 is TGTGCCAGCAGTTTCCTAGAGGGGGTTCCTAGCACAGATACGCAGTATTTT.